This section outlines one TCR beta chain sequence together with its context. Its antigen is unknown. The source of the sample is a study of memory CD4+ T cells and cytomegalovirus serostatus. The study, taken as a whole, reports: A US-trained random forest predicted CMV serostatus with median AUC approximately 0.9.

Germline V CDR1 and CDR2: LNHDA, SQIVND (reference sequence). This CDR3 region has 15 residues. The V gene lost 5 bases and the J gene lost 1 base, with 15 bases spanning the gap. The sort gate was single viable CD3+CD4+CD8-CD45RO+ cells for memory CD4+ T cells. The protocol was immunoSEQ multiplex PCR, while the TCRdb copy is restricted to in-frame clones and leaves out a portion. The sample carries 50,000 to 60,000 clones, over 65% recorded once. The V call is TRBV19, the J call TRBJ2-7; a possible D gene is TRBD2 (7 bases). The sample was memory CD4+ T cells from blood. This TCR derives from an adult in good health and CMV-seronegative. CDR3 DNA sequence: TGTGCCAGTAGTTATGCGGGGGCTAGTTCCTACGAGCAGTACTTC. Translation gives CASSYAGASSYEQYF.